The rows below give T cell receptor beta chains drawn from one sample of a study of T cells in Graves' hyperthyroidism and ophthalmopathy. TCRdb re-called the multiplex PCR reads with MiXCR, one entry per CDR3 protein. The sample holds about 570,000 distinct CDR3 sequences, about 43% seen once. What was sequenced was peripheral blood or thyroid tissue (not recorded which). These receptors were collected from an adult woman with Graves' disease, either hyperthyroidism or ophthalmopathy (not recorded which). Both conserved end residues are part of each CDR3. Fields, in order: D gene, J gene, clone size, V gene, CDR3 protein, CDR3 DNA. D genes are given only for firm matches. Expanded clones get a size class; other rows say once, few or many, or leave the size out.

>NA|TRBJ2-7|many|TRBV7-8
CASSLGTAYEQYF
TGTGCCAGCAGCTTAGGGACAGCCTACGAGCAGTACTTC
>TRBD2|TRBJ2-5|NA|TRBV10-3
CAIRERLAGEETQYF
TGTGCCATCAGGGAAAGACTAGCGGGAGAAGAGACCCAGTACTTC
>NA|TRBJ2-6|NA|TRBV9
CASSPQRNGANVLTF
TGTGCCAGCAGCCCGCAGCGTAACGGGGCCAACGTCCTGACTTTC
>NA|TRBJ2-7|many|TRBV9
CASSAASTGSEQYF
TGTGCCAGCAGCGCCGCATCGACTGGGAGCGAGCAGTACTTC
>TRBD2|TRBJ2-5|many|TRBV20-1
CSARDLGLAAQETQYF
TGCAGTGCTAGAGATTTGGGACTAGCGGCACAAGAGACCCAGTACTTC
>NA|TRBJ1-3|NA|TRBV7-6
CASSSPVDSGNTIYF
TGTGCCAGCAGCAGTCCCGTAGACTCTGGAAACACCATATATTTT
>NA|TRBJ2-1|NA|TRBV7-9
CASSPQGSRNEQFF
TGTGCCAGCAGCCCCCAGGGGAGCAGGAATGAGCAGTTCTTC
>NA|TRBJ1-6|NA|TRBV10-1
CASSETEYNSPLHF
TGCGCCAGCAGTGAGACAGAATATAATTCACCCCTCCACTTT
>NA|TRBJ2-6|NA|TRBV10-3
CAIMGAGTNVLTF
TGTGCCATCATGGGAGCCGGGACCAACGTCCTGACTTTC
>NA|TRBJ1-5|NA|TRBV7-9
CASSISGPINQPQHF
TGTGCCAGTAGTATATCGGGACCGATAAATCAGCCCCAGCATTTT
>NA|TRBJ2-2|NA|TRBV2
CASSTGAGYTGELFF
TGTGCCAGCAGTACCGGGGCTGGCTACACCGGGGAGCTGTTTTTT
>TRBD1|TRBJ2-2|many|TRBV5-4
CASSLRQGVTGELFF
TGTGCCAGCAGCTTACGACAGGGAGTCACCGGGGAGCTGTTTTTT
>TRBD2|TRBJ2-5|many|TRBV9
CASSVSLAGGGPQETQYF
TGTGCCAGCAGCGTAAGTCTAGCGGGAGGGGGACCTCAAGAGACCCAGTACTTC
>NA|TRBJ1-1|NA|TRBV20-1
CSASPRRTEAFF
TGCAGTGCATCGCCCAGGAGGACTGAAGCTTTCTTT
>TRBD2|TRBJ2-7|NA|TRBV30
CAWSVVAGGPDEQYF
TGTGCCTGGAGTGTAGTAGCGGGAGGGCCGGACGAGCAGTACTTC
>NA|TRBJ1-1|NA|TRBV29-1
CSVVWQGNTEAFF
TGCAGCGTTGTGTGGCAGGGGAACACTGAAGCTTTCTTT
>TRBD1|TRBJ1-6|NA|TRBV2
CASNYRDRINSPLHF
TGTGCCAGCAATTACCGGGACAGGATTAATTCACCCCTCCACTTT
>NA|TRBJ1-4|once|TRBV7-2
CASSQQAGNEKLFF
TGTGCCAGCAGCCAACAGGCGGGTAATGAAAAACTGTTTTTT